Listed here are 3 T cell receptor beta chains from one sample, sequenced in a study of Siglec-9 on CD8 T cells in melanoma (dated by TCRdb to between 2019 and 2020). Library preparation employed the immunoSEQ multiplex PCR assay. TCRdb took this table from immuneACCESS and kept in-frame rearrangements with V and J called. Such tables lack part of the clones; where checked against another copy, unresolved V genes explain under half of the gap, and the rest is unexplained. For this sample there are over 30,000 clones; 80% to 85% appear just once. The top ten hold around 1.7% of the sample. The sequenced sample was Siglec-9- CD8+ T cells sorted from blood. This specimen's cell subset or site label, interpreted: CD8 T cells lacking Siglec-9. These receptors all come from a human donor in good health.

Only a few counts were recorded for this clone. The chain links TRBV19 to TRBJ2-7, with 9 bases that match TRBD1. CDR3 length equals 15 residues. Germline loops: CDR1 LNHDA, CDR2 SQIVND (reference sequence). V trimming: 3 bases; J trimming: 4 bases; junction bases outside the gene matches: 7. The CDR3: CASSMGTGWRYEQYF. The CDR3 coding sequence is TGTGCCAGTAGTATGGGGACAGGGTGGAGGTACGAGCAGTACTTC.

V and J are TRBV5-6 and TRBJ2-7, with 9 bases lining up with TRBD1. V trimming: 4 bases; J trimming: 2 bases; junction bases outside the gene matches: 10. This CDR3 has 16 residues. Germline loops: CDR1 SGHDT, CDR2 YYEEEE. The CDR3 nucleotides read TGTGCCAGCAGCCCCCTGACAGGGGGGGACCCCTACGAGCAGTACTTC. Translated: CASSPLTGGDPYEQYF.

The J gene is TRBJ2-1, the V gene TRBV19; 9 bases align to TRBD1. V trimming: 4 bases; J trimming: 9 bases; junction bases outside the gene matches: 10. The CDR3 consists of 15 residues. Looked up from germline, CDR1 is LNHDA and CDR2 is SQIVND (reference sequence). The chain's CDR3 is CASSNGTGTLFEQFF. The CDR3 DNA sequence: TGTGCCAGTAGTAATGGGACAGGGACCCTATTTGAGCAGTTCTTC.